The sequence of this TCR beta chain was determined in a study of radiotherapy plus CTLA-4 blockade in lung cancer. Generated by immunoSEQ multiplex PCR, the TCRdb table keeps only in-frame clones and is missing some. In the table there are approximately 83,000 clones, about 78% of which are singletons. This receptor was obtained from a human donor with non-small cell lung cancer who had a partial response to radiotherapy plus ipilimumab. Some clones in this sample may be carry-over from other donors' samples. This specimen consisted of peripheral blood, obtained from a patient treated with radiotherapy plus ipilimumab.

In DNA, the CDR3 is TGTGCCAGCAGTTACCATAGCGAGCAGTACTTC. It codes for CASSYHSEQYF. This chain links TRBV6-6 with TRBJ2-7; D gene uncertain. The CDR3 extends over 11 amino acids. V was pared by 2 bases and J by 6 bases, with 5 bases between. CDR1 and CDR2 (germline): MNHNY, SVGAGI (reference sequence).